This TCR beta chain was profiled in a study of blood T cell repertoires in COVID-19. Study in general: Spain, Italy and the United States supplied samples that represented acute and convalescent COVID-19. T cells, B-cell-depleted T cells, or PBMCs provided the cDNA or gDNA that served as material.

Original methodology: Amplification of reference gene primers was used by the study to estimate nucleated cell counts. Data came from immunoSEQ multiplex PCR; TCRdb stores just in-frame clones and leaves some out. That table is the source of V, J and clone size, and D and trimming were worked out from the DNA. The sample holds around 250,000 clones; around nine tenths are singletons and the top ten take under 9%. This CDR3 is 15 amino acids long. V was trimmed by 1 base and J by 4 bases, leaving 10 bases between them. CDR1 is SGHVS and CDR2 is FNYEAQ in the germline V gene. The genes are TRBV7-6 and TRBJ1-4, with TRBD1 as a possible D gene (5 bases). The receptor's source is a woman in her 70s with active or convalescent COVID-19. What was sequenced was peripheral blood. Here the CDR3 DNA reads TGTGCCAGCAGCTTAGTCGGGGGGGGTAATGAAAAACTGTTTTTT. Its protein product is CASSLVGGGNEKLFF. The complete variable domain, with remaining parts taken from reference TRBV7-6 and TRBJ1-4, reads GAGVSQSPRYKVTKRGQDVALRCDPISGHVSLYWYRQALGQGPEFLTYFNYEAQQDKSGLPNDRFSAERPEGSISTLTIQRTEQRDSAMYRCASSLVGGGNEKLFFGSGTQLSVL.